The source of this T cell receptor (beta chain) is a study of OX40 agonist ivuxolimab in advanced cancers. Study outcomes and limitations: Undetermined was the antigen specificity of the expanded peripheral T cells.

Patients with a history of autoimmune disease or on systemic immunosuppression were excluded. About this clone itself: Its antigen is currently unknown.

Per germline, CDR1 SQVTM and CDR2 ANQGSEA. The CDR3 has 15 amino acids. With 4 bases removed from V and 2 bases from J, the gap between germline ends came to 18 bases. Data came from immunoSEQ multiplex PCR; TCRdb stores just in-frame clones and leaves some out. This sample yields around 22,000 clones, of which 85% are seen a single time; around a sixth belongs to the top ten. V gene TRBV29-1 combines with J gene TRBJ2-7, with D tentatively TRBD1 (5 bases). The clonotype was recovered from an adult with an advanced solid tumor such as melanoma, head and neck, liver or kidney cancer. Sequencing used CD4+ or CD8+ T cells sorted from blood, obtained in a trial of the OX40 agonist ivuxolimab. In DNA form, the CDR3 reads TGCAGCGTTGGGGTGACCAAACAGGTGACCTACGAGCAGTACTTC. Its protein product is CSVGVTKQVTYEQYF.